The T cell receptor (beta chain) under discussion was sequenced for a study of OX40 agonist ivuxolimab in advanced cancers. About the research overall: Patients got intravenous ivuxolimab at 0.01 to 10 mg/kg every 2 weeks. Partial responses were seen in three patients, one with hepatocellular carcinoma and two with cutaneous melanoma.

Using immunoSEQ multiplex PCR, the repertoire was profiled, and TCRdb retains in-frame clones only, with some absent. The table includes about 62,000 clones, roughly 85% detected once. With autoimmune disease history or systemic immunosuppression, patients were excluded. Germline loops: CDR1 SGHDT, CDR2 YYEEEE. V gave up 4 bases and J gave up 6 bases, with 21 bases separating them. This CDR3 comprises 16 residues. The V gene is TRBV5-6, the J gene TRBJ2-3; D is uncertain. The specimen comprised CD4+ or CD8+ T cells sorted from blood, sampled in a trial of the OX40 agonist ivuxolimab. The clonotype comes from an adult with an advanced solid tumor such as melanoma, head and neck, liver or kidney cancer. The CDR3 DNA sequence: TGTGCCAGCAGCCTGACCCTTTCGTTGTGGGATGATACGCAGTATTTT. Encoded protein: CASSLTLSLWDDTQYF.